These 3 T cell receptor beta chains share one sample of origin, sequenced in a study of CD8+ T cells in alopecia areata. The treatment here: oral pan-JAK inhibitor, 5-10 mg twice daily. Extraction of RNA preceded its reverse transcription into cDNA, which served as the sequencing template. Sequencing was performed with immunoSEQ multiplex PCR; in TCRdb, only in-frame clones are kept and a portion is missing. The sample lists fewer than 250,000 clones, more than 30% occurring once. This sample comprised CD4+ T cells sorted from blood, obtained around week 31, from a patient treated with tofacitinib. Every receptor here comes from a human donor with alopecia areata.

V and J are TRBV29-1 and TRBJ2-5; D not resolved. Germline-derived CDR1 and CDR2 are SQVTM and ANQGSEA. The CDR3 consists of 12 residues. The germline V and J ends were trimmed by 4 bases and 2 bases, with 8 bases remaining between them. The CDR3 bases are TGCAGCGTTGTGGATGTTCAAGAGACCCAGTACTTC. Translation: CSVVDVQETQYF.

Only one count was recorded for this clone. V usage is TRBV6-6 and J usage is TRBJ2-7; 7 nucleotides agree with TRBD1. The ends lost 6 bases at V and 5 bases at J; junction bases unmatched: 16. Germline V gene sequence: CDR1 MNHNY, CDR2 SVGAGI (reference sequence). This CDR3 is built from 16 residues. This chain's CDR3 is CASRGGSTGWWDEQYF. CDR3 bases: TGTGCCAGCAGAGGCGGTTCGACAGGGTGGTGGGACGAGCAGTACTTC.

As concerns this clone: The sample contains more than one DNA sequence encoding this CDR3. This chain uses TRBV29-1 with TRBJ2-7, with no clear D. Trimming stripped 6 bases from V and 4 bases from J, with 7 bases between. Germline V lookup: CDR1 SQVTM, CDR2 ANQGSEA. The CDR3 runs 10 residues. CDR3 nucleotide sequence: TGCAGCGTGTACCAGTACGAGCAGTACTTC. It specifies CSVYQYEQYF.